This T cell receptor (beta chain) was captured in a study of blood T cell repertoires in COVID-19. Enrollees, about 18 to 89 years old, lived in 25 or so US areas. Clones were read by immunoSEQ multiplex PCR, and TCRdb kept only the in-frame ones, dropping some. The sample lists about 250,000 clones, 65% to 90% seen once, with around 9.8% in the top ten. The trim removed 3 bases at V and 6 bases at J, leaving 9 bases unmatched. CDR1 is DFQATT and CDR2 is SNEGSKA in the germline V gene (reference sequence). The CDR3 is made up of 16 amino acids. The rearrangement uses TRBV20-1 and TRBJ1-6, with 9 bases fitting TRBD1. The sequence was obtained from a woman in her forties or fifties with acute COVID-19. What was sequenced was PBMCs or T cells enriched from blood (not recorded which). CDR3 in DNA: TGCAGTGCTAGTGGCGACAGGGGGAGCTTTAATTCACCCCTCCACTTT. Protein product: CSASGDRGSFNSPLHF.